This TCR beta chain stems from a study of control samples from healthy donors and cancer patients (dated by TCRdb to the early 2020s). Notes on this clone: The specificity of this receptor is unknown. Per-base qualities were not stored, and no clone one base away is much larger.

Sequences SGHDT (CDR1) and YYEEEE (CDR2) are obtained from the germline V gene. The CDR3 sequence holds 14 residues, the cysteine and phenylalanine included. Only CDR3 DNA remains: 42 bases, in frame from the first base. A distance of 11 bases separates the germline ends of V and J, which lose 4 bases and 1 base respectively. Libraries were built with the immunoSEQ multiplex PCR assay. In TCRdb, the immuneACCESS table is reduced to in-frame sequences with V and J assigned. These tables do not hold every clone; where another copy was compared, an unresolved V gene accounts for under half, and the others remain unexplained. In this sample the table shows roughly 160,000 clones, roughly 94% of which occur a single time. The ten biggest clones cover 14% of the sample.

This chain joins TRBV5-6 to TRBJ1-1; the D gene is not confidently resolved. The specimen sequenced was PBMCs. This receptor was identified in a man between 60 and 75 years old with colorectal cancer. CDR3 region: CASSLGPKNTEAFF. The base sequence is TGTGCCAGCAGCCTCGGACCCAAGAACACTGAAGCTTTCTTT.